The present entry profiles one T cell receptor beta chain with its context. This sample was taken from a study of blood T cell repertoires in COVID-19. Overall study context: Acute-phase and convalescent COVID-19 samples originated in the United States, Italy and Spain. The cDNA or gDNA used as material had been derived from T cells, B-cell-depleted T cells, or PBMCs.

J was trimmed by 0 bases and V by 6 bases; bases with no gene match: 0. The germline CDR1 and CDR2 sequences are WNHNN and SYGVQD (reference sequence). This CDR3 region has 13 residues. The authors' processing: For nucleated cells, counts were estimated from reference gene primer amplification. The assay was immunoSEQ multiplex PCR, and TCRdb's table has in-frame clones only and misses some. The DNA gave D and trimming, while V, J and clone size come from that table. The top ten hold 3% to 3.5% of the sample, which has 200,000 or so clones, approximately 83% seen once. The sample taken for sequencing was peripheral blood. The chain couples TRBV10-1 to TRBJ2-3; TRBD2 matches 7 bases. The origin of this receptor is a woman under 40 who had recovered from COVID-19. CDR3: CASRRGSTDTQYF. CDR3 nucleotides: TGCGCCAGCAGGCGGGGGAGCACAGATACGCAGTATTTT.